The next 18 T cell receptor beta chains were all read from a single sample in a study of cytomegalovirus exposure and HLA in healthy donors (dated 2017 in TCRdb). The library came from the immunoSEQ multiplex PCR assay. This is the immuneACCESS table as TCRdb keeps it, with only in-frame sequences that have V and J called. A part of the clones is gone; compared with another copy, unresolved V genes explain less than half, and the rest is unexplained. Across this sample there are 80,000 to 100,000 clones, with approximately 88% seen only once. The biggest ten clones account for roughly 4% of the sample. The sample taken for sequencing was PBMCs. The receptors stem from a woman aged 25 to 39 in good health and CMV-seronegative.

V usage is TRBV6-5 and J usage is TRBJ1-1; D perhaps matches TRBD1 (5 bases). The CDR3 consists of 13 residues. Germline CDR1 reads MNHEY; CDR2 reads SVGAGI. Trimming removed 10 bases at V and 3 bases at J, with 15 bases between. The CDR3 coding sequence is TGTGCCAACCGGTGGGGGAGGGACACTGAAGCTTTCTTT. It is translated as CANRWGRDTEAFF.

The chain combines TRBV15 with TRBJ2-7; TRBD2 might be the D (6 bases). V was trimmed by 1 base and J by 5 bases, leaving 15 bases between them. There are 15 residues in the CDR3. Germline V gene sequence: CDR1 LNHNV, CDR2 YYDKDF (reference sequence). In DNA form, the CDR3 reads TGTGCCACCAGCAGAGGTTGGGGGGACGGCAACGAGCAGTACTTC. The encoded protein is CATSRGWGDGNEQYF.

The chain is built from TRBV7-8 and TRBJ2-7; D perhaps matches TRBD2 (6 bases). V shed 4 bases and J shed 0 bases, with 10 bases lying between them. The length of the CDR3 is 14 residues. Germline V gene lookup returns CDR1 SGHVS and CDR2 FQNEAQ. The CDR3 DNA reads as TGTGCCAGCAGCTACGGGACTGACTCCTACGAGCAGTACTTC. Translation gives CASSYGTDSYEQYF.

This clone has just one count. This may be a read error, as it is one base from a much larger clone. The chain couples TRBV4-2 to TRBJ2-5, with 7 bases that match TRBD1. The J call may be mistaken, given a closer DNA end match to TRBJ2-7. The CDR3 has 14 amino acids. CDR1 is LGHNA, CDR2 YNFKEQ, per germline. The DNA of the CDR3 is TGTGCCAGCAGCCAAGGGGGACAGACCTACGAGCAGTACTTC. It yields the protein CASSQGGQTYEQYF.

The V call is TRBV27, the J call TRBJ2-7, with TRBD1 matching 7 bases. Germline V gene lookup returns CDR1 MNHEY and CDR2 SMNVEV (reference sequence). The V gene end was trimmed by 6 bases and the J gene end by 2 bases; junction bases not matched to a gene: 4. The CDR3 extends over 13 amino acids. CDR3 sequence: CASRGTATYEQYF. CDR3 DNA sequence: TGTGCCAGCAGGGGGACAGCCACCTACGAGCAGTACTTC.

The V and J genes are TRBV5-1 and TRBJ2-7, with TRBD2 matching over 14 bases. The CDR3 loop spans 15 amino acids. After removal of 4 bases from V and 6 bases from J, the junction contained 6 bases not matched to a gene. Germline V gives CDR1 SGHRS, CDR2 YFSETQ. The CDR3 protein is CASSPSGTSGSEQYF. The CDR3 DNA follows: TGCGCCAGCAGCCCGAGCGGGACTAGCGGGAGCGAGCAGTACTTC. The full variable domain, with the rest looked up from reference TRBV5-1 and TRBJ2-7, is KAGVTQTPRYLIKTRGQQVTLSCSPISGHRSVSWYQQTPGQGLQFLFEYFSETQRNKGNFPGRFSGRQFSNSRSEMNVSTLELGDSALYLCASSPSGTSGSEQYFGPGTRLTVT.

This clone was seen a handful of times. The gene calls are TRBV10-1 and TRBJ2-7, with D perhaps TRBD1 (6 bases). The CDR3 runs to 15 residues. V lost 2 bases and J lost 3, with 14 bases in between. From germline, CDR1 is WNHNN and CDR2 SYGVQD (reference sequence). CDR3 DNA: TGCGCCAGCAGTGAGCCGTGGACAGTGCTCTACGAGCAGTACTTC. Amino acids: CASSEPWTVLYEQYF.

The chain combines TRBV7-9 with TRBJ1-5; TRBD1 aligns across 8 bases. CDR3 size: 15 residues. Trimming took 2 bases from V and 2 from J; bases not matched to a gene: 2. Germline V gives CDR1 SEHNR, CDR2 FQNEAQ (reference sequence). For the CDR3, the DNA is TGTGCCAGCAGCTTACAGGGGGCGGGCAATCAGCCCCAGCATTTT. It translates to CASSLQGAGNQPQHF.

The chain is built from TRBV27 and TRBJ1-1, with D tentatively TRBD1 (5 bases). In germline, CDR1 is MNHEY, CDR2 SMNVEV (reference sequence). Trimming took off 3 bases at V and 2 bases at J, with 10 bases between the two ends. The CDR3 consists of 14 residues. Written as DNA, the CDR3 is TGTGCCAGCAGTTTCTCAGGGCAAAACACTGAAGCTTTCTTT. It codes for CASSFSGQNTEAFF.

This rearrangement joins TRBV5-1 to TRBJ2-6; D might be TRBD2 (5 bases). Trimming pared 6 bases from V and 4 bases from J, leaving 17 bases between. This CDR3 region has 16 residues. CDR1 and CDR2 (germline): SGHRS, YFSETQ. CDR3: CASTPLDPGGANVLTF. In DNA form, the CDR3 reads TGCGCCAGCACCCCTCTTGATCCGGGAGGGGCCAACGTCCTGACTTTC.

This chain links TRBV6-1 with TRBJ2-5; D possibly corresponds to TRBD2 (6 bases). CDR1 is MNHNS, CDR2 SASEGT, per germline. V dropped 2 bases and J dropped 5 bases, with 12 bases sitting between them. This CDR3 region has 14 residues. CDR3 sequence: CASSEFGGVETQYF. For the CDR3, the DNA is TGTGCCAGCAGTGAATTTGGAGGGGTGGAGACCCAGTACTTC.

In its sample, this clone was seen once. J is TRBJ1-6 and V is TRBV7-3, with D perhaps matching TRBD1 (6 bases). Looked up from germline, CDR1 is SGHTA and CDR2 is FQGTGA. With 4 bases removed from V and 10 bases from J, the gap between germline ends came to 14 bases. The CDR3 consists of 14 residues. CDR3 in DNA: TGTGCCAGCAGCTACCAGGGGCAAGGATCACCCCTCCACTTT. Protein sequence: CASSYQGQGSPLHF.

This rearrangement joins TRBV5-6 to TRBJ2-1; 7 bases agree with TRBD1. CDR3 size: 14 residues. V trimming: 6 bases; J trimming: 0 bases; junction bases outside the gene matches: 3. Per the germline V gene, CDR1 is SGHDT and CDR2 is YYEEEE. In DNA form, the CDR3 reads TGTGCCAGCACACAGGGGATCTCCTACAATGAGCAGTTCTTC. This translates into CASTQGISYNEQFF.

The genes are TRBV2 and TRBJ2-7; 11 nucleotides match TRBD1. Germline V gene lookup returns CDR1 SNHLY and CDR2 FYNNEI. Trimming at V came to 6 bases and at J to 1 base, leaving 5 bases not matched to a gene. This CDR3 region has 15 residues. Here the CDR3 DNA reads TGTGCCAGCAGGTCCCGGGACAGGGGGTCCTACGAGCAGTACTTC. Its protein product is CASRSRDRGSYEQYF. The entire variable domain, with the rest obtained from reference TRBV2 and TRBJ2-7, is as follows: EPEVTQTPSHQVTQMGQEVILRCVPISNHLYFYWYRQILGQKVEFLVSFYNNEISEKSEIFDDQFSVERPDGSNFTLKIRSTKLEDSAMYFCASRSRDRGSYEQYFGPGTRLTVT.

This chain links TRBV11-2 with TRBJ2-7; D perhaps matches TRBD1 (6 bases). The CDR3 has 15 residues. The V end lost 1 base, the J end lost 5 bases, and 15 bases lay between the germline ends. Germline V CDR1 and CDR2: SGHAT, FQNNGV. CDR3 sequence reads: CASSLGTRGVDEQYF. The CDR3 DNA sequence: TGTGCCAGCAGCTTAGGGACCAGGGGAGTAGACGAGCAGTACTTC. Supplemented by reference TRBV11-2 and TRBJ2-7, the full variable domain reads EAGVAQSPRYKIIEKRQSVAFWCNPISGHATLYWYQQILGQGPKLLIQFQNNGVVDDSQLPKDRFSAERLKGVDSTLKIQPAKLEDSAVYLCASSLGTRGVDEQYFGPGTRLTVT.

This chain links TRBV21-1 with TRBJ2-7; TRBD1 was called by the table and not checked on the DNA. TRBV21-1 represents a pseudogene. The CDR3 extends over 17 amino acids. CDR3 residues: CASSILGRGRCRIEQYF. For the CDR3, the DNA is TGTGCCAGCAGCATTCTGGGAAGGGGAAGGTGCCGGATCGAGCAGTACTTC.

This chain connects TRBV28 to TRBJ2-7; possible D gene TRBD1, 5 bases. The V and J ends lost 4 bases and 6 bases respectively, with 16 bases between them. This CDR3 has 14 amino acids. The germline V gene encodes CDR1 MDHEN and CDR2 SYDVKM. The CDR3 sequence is CASSSPKPGPEQYF. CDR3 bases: TGTGCCAGCAGTTCCCCAAAGCCAGGGCCCGAGCAGTACTTC.

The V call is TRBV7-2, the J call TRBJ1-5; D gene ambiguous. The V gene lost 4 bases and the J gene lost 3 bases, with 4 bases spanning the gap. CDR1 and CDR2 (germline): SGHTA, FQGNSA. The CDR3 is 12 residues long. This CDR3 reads CASSSYNQPQHF. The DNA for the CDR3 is TGTGCCAGCAGCTCTTACAATCAGCCCCAGCATTTT.